These 18 T cell receptor beta chains originate from one sample sequenced in a study of blood T cell repertoires in COVID-19. Clones were sequenced by immunoSEQ multiplex PCR, and TCRdb holds only the in-frame ones, with some missing. The sample includes 30,000 to 50,000 clones, about nine tenths of them seen just once. The sample comprised peripheral blood. The receptor set was obtained from a man between 50 and 59 years old with active or convalescent COVID-19.

This chain uses TRBV27 with TRBJ2-2, with D unclear. Germline V gene lookup returns CDR1 MNHEY and CDR2 SMNVEV (reference sequence). The germline V and J ends were trimmed by 6 bases and 0 bases, with 8 bases remaining between them. This CDR3 region has 14 residues. The CDR3 protein is CASRWAPNTGELFF. Here the CDR3 DNA reads TGTGCCAGCAGGTGGGCGCCGAACACCGGGGAGCTGTTTTTT.

V and J are TRBV5-1 and TRBJ2-1; TRBD2 agrees at 9 bases. Per germline, CDR1 SGHRS and CDR2 YFSETQ. The CDR3 length is 14 residues. Unmatched junction bases numbered 10, after V lost 7 bases and J lost 8 bases. Here the CDR3 reads CASCPGTSPHEQFF. CDR3 bases: TGCGCCAGCTGCCCCGGGACTAGCCCCCATGAGCAGTTCTTC.

This clone has only a few counts. The chain is built from TRBV4-1 and TRBJ1-1; 10 nucleotides line up with TRBD1. Germline values: CDR1 MGHRA, CDR2 YSYEKL. The CDR3 is made up of 17 amino acids. V shed 3 bases, J shed 5 bases, and the junction held 12 bases outside the gene matches. CDR3 amino acids: CASSQSMLRDRGTEAFF. DNA of the CDR3: TGCGCCAGCAGCCAGAGTATGCTCCGGGACAGGGGAACTGAAGCTTTCTTT.

The chain links TRBV12-5 to TRBJ2-1, with 8 bases lining up with TRBD1. The CDR3 has 15 residues. Per the germline V gene, CDR1 is LGHNT and CDR2 is FRNRAP. V shed 2 bases and J 2 bases; nucleotides not matched to a gene: 2. CDR3 sequence: CASGLQGAAYNEQFF. Written as DNA, the CDR3 is TGTGCTAGTGGTTTGCAGGGGGCGGCCTACAATGAGCAGTTCTTC.

Here the CDR3 reads CASSVALGAANEKLFF. The CDR3 DNA sequence: TGCGCCAGCAGCGTAGCCTTGGGGGCCGCTAATGAAAAACTGTTTTTT. The V and J genes are TRBV5-1 and TRBJ1-4, with D possibly TRBD1 on 6 matching bases. Looked up from germline, CDR1 is SGHRS and CDR2 is YFSETQ. This CDR3 has 16 residues. Trimming stripped 4 bases from V and 3 bases from J, with 16 bases between.

V gene TRBV6-5 combines with J gene TRBJ1-3; D is unclear. The CDR3 sequence is 13 residues long. V was cut by 6 bases and J by 11 bases, with 17 bases left in between. Per germline, CDR1 MNHEY and CDR2 SVGAGI. CDR3 in amino acids: CASRTDRSGSIYF. In nucleotides, the CDR3 is TGTGCCAGCAGGACCGACCGCTCGGGATCCATATATTTT.

V is TRBV6-5 and J is TRBJ1-5; no definite D call. V was clipped by 2 bases and J by 5 bases, with 10 bases between them. Germline CDR1 MNHEY, CDR2 SVGAGI. The CDR3 runs to 14 residues. The DNA of the CDR3 is TGTGCCAGCAGTTACGCAGTCGGGGATCAGCCCCAGCATTTT. It codes for CASSYAVGDQPQHF.

The chain has TRBV25-1 and TRBJ2-7, with 9 positions matching TRBD2. Losses at the gene ends were 4 bases for V and 2 bases for J; bases not matched to a gene: 6. Per germline, CDR1 MGHDK and CDR2 SYGVNS. The CDR3 spans 15 residues. In DNA form, the CDR3 reads TGTGCCAGCAGTGGATCCGGGACTAGCCCCTACGAGCAGTACTTC. Translated: CASSGSGTSPYEQYF.

This clone was detected only once. V usage is TRBV28 and J usage is TRBJ2-7; TRBD1 is a possible D gene (5 bases). V lost 3 bases to trimming and J lost 1 base, with 10 bases between them. Germline V gene sequence: CDR1 MDHEN, CDR2 SYDVKM. This CDR3 contains 14 residues. The CDR3 sequence: CASSFSQGSYEQYV. DNA for the CDR3: TGTGCCAGCAGTTTCTCTCAGGGTTCCTACGAGCAGTACGTC.

The chain combines TRBV18 with TRBJ2-3; D is unclear. Germline V lookup: CDR1 KGHSH, CDR2 LQKENI. CDR3 size: 13 residues. The V end was cut by 3 bases, the J end by 4 bases, with 8 bases between. CDR3 nucleotides: TGTGCCAGCTCACCGGCTCTCGCAGATACGCAGTATTTT. Translation: CASSPALADTQYF. The whole variable domain, filled in from reference TRBV18 and TRBJ2-3, reads NAGVMQNPRHLVRRRGQEARLRCSPMKGHSHVYWYRQLPEEGLKFMVYLQKENIIDESGMPKERFSAEFPKEGPSILRIQQVVRGDSAAYFCASSPALADTQYFGPGTRLTVL.

The chain joins TRBV7-6 to TRBJ2-1; 8 bases align to TRBD1. CDR3 length: 15 amino acids. The V gene's germline CDR1 is SGHVS and CDR2 FNYEAQ. The V and J ends lost 1 base and 9 bases, in that order; junction bases with no gene match: 8. The DNA for the CDR3 is TGTGCCAGCAGCTTAGACCACAGGGGGAACAGTGAGCAGTTCTTC. Its translation: CASSLDHRGNSEQFF.

This clone was observed a single time. The chain employs TRBV19 and TRBJ2-2; unclear D gene. The CDR3 contains 16 residues. V shed 5 bases and J shed 2 bases, with 15 bases lying between them. The germline CDR1 and CDR2 sequences are LNHDA and SQIVND (reference sequence). For the CDR3, the DNA is TGTGCCAGTAGTCCCAGGCTCACCGACAACACCGGGGAGCTGTTTTTT. Protein: CASSPRLTDNTGELFF. Supplemented by reference TRBV19 and TRBJ2-2, the full variable domain reads DGGITQSPKYLFRKEGQNVTLSCEQNLNHDAMYWYRQDPGQGLRLIYYSQIVNDFQKGDIAEGYSVSREKKESFPLTVTSAQKNPTAFYLCASSPRLTDNTGELFFGEGSRLTVL.

The J gene is TRBJ2-1, the V gene TRBV15; TRBD2 agrees at 9 bases. Losses at the gene ends were 5 bases for V and 8 bases for J; bases not matched to a gene: 4. Germline V gene sequence: CDR1 LNHNV, CDR2 YYDKDF (reference sequence). The CDR3 extends over 13 amino acids. CDR3 DNA sequence: TGTGCCACCAGCGGACTAGCGTCTGATGAGCAGTTCTTC. Amino acids: CATSGLASDEQFF.

This sequence joins TRBV18 and TRBJ1-1, with 7 bases that match TRBD1. Per the germline V gene, CDR1 is KGHSH and CDR2 is LQKENI. V lost 2 bases to trimming and J lost 0 bases; unmatched junction nucleotides: 3. This CDR3 contains 15 residues. The CDR3 DNA sequence: TGTGCCAGCTCACCAGTGACAGGGATGAACACTGAAGCTTTCTTT. It yields the protein CASSPVTGMNTEAFF. The variable domain in full, completed from reference TRBV18 and TRBJ1-1, reads NAGVMQNPRHLVRRRGQEARLRCSPMKGHSHVYWYRQLPEEGLKFMVYLQKENIIDESGMPKERFSAEFPKEGPSILRIQQVVRGDSAAYFCASSPVTGMNTEAFFGQGTRLTVV.

The V and J genes are TRBV12-5 and TRBJ1-1; maybe TRBD1 (6 bases). Trimming took 4 bases from V and 0 from J, leaving 15 bases between them. This CDR3 is 16 amino acids long. In germline, CDR1 is LGHNT, CDR2 FRNRAP. The CDR3 bases are TGTGCTAGTGGTTCGTCCCCAGGACAGTTGAACACTGAAGCTTTCTTT. Its protein is CASGSSPGQLNTEAFF.

This clone has only a few counts. This sequence joins TRBV7-3 and TRBJ2-2; 8 bases line up with TRBD2. CDR1 SGHTA and CDR2 FQGTGA come from the germline V gene. Trimming cost V 5 bases and J 7 bases; bases outside gene matches: 3. The CDR3 covers 13 residues. CDR3 coding DNA: TGTGCCAGCAGCCGACTAGCGTACGGGGAGCTGTTTTTT. This encodes CASSRLAYGELFF.

A single count supports this clone. The chain employs TRBV2 and TRBJ1-5; no reliable D call. Looked up from germline, CDR1 is SNHLY and CDR2 is FYNNEI. The CDR3 sequence is 12 residues long. V gave up 1 base and J gave up 7 bases, with 5 bases separating them. CDR3 in amino acids: CASSEGPQPQHF. The CDR3 region has the DNA TGTGCCAGCAGTGAAGGTCCACAGCCCCAGCATTTT.

The J gene is TRBJ2-7, the V gene TRBV11-2, with a tentative D call TRBD1 (7 bases). The CDR3 covers 15 residues. Trimming removed 5 bases from V and 3 bases from J, with 17 bases in between. Germline lookup yields CDR1 SGHAT and CDR2 FQNNGV. The CDR3 nucleotides read TGTGCCAGCAGCAATGGGGGGACAGACCTCTACGAGCAGTACTTC. Amino acid sequence: CASSNGGTDLYEQYF.